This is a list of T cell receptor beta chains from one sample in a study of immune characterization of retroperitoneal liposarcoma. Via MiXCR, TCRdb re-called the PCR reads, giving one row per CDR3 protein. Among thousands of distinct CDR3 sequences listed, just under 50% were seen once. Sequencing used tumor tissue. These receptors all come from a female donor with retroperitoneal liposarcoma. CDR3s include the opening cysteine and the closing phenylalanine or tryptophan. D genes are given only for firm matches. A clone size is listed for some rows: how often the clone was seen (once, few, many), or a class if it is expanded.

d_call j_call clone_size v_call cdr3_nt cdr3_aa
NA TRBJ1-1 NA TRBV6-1 TGTGCCAGCAGTCAAGGGGGTTGGACTGAAGCTTTCTTT CASSQGGWTEAFF
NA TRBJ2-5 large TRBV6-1 TGTGCCAACCGACAGTACCCACAAGAGACCCAGTACTTC CANRQYPQETQYF
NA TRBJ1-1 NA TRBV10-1 TGCGCCCGGAGGCGGAACACTGAAGCTTTCTTT CARRRNTEAFF
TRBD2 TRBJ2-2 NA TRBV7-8 TGTGCCAGCAGCCACGGGGGGGACTCAATGACCGGGGAGCTGTTTTTT CASSHGGDSMTGELFF
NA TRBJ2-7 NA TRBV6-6 TGTGCCAGCAGTTACTCTATCAGTAGCGGAGGCGATGAGCAGTACTTC CASSYSISSGGDEQYF
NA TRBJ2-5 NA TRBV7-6 TGTGCCAGCAGCTTAGTTGGGGGATTGGAGACCCAGTACTTC CASSLVGGLETQYF
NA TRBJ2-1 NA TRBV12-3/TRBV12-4 TGTGCCAGCAGTTTTTGGGGAACCTACAATGAGCAGTTCTTC CASSFWGTYNEQFF
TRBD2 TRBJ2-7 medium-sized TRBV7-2 TGTGCCAGCAGCTTGACTAGCGTCACCTACGAGCAGTACTTC CASSLTSVTYEQYF
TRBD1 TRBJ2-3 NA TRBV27 TGTGCCAGCAGCCCTGTATGGGGCAGGGGGCTAGGAGATACGCAGTATTTT CASSPVWGRGLGDTQYF
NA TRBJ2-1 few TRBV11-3 TGTGCCAGCAGCCCTCGTTTAGCCGGTTACAATGAGCAGTTCTTC CASSPRLAGYNEQFF
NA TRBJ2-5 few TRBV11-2 TGTGCCAGCAGCTTGGGAAGGTCGGAGACCCAGTACTTC CASSLGRSETQYF
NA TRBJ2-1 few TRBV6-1 TGTGCCAGCAGTGAAGCGATAGGGATTGAGCAGTTCTTC CASSEAIGIEQFF
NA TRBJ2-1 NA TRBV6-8 TGTGCCAGCGTAATAGGCTCACTAGCCAAAAACATTCAGTTCTTC CASVIGSLAKNIQFF
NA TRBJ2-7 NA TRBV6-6 TGTGCCAGCAGTTACGGGGACAAAACCTACGAGCAGTACTTC CASSYGDKTYEQYF
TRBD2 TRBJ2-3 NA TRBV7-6 TGTGCCAGCAGCTCACGGGAGGCCAACACAGATACGCAGTATTTT CASSSREANTDTQYF
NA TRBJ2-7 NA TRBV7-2 TGTGCCAGCAGCTTAGCGAGCGGATACAATGAGCAGTACTTC CASSLASGYNEQYF
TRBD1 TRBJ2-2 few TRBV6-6 TGTGCCAGCAGTTACGAGGGGGCGGACACCGGGGAGCTGTTTTTT CASSYEGADTGELFF
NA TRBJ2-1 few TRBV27 TGTGCCAGCAGCCGCGGGGGACAGCCTGGCAATGAGCAGTTCTTC CASSRGGQPGNEQFF
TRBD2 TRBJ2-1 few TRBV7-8 TGTGCCAGCAGCTTAGAAACTAGCGGGAGGGGGGGGGAGCAGTTCTTC CASSLETSGRGGEQFF
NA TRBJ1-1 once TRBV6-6 TGTGCCAGCGAATCAGGTGCGGCTGAAGCTTTCTTT CASESGAAEAFF
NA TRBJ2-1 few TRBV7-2 TGTGCCAGCAGCTTAGGATATTACGAGCAGTTCTTC CASSLGYYEQFF
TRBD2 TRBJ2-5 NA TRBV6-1 TGTGCCAGCAGTCCGGGACTAGTCAATGAGCAGTACTTC CASSPGLVNEQYF
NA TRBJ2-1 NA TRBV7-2 TGTGCCAGCACCCGGGACTCCAATGAGCAGTTCTTC CASTRDSNEQFF
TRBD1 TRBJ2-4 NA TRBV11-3 TGTGCCAGCAGTCACCGGACAGGGGGAGGTGAGCAGTACTTC CASSHRTGGGEQYF
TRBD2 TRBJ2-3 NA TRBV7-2 TGTGCCAGCAGCTTAGGGCTAGCGGGGGGGCATGGAGATACGCAGTATTTT CASSLGLAGGHGDTQYF
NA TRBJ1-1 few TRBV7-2 TGTGCCAGCAGCTTAGGATCGGTGGAAGCTTTCTTT CASSLGSVEAFF
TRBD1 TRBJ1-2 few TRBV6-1 TGTGCCAGCAGTGAAGCACGACAGGGTATTAATGTCCGTGGCTACACCTTC CASSEARQGINVRGYTF
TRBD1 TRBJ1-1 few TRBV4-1 TGCGCCAGCAGCCTTCGGCAGGAGGACAGGGCGCTTGAAGCTTTCTTT CASSLRQEDRALEAFF
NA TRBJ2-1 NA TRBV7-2 TGTGCCAGCAGCTTTTCCCAAAACAATGAGCAGTTCTTC CASSFSQNNEQFF
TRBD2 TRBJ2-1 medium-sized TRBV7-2 TGTGCCAGCAGCCAAAGACGACTAGCGGTCAATGAGCAGTTCTTC CASSQRRLAVNEQFF
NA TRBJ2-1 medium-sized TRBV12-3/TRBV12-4 TGTGCCAGCAGTTTTGCAGGGACCTCAAACAATGAGCAGTTCTTC CASSFAGTSNNEQFF
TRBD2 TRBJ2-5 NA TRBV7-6 TGTGCCAGCAGCTTAGGGGGACTAGCGGGCTACTACAATGAGCAGTACTTC CASSLGGLAGYYNEQYF
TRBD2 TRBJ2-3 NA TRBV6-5 TGTGCCAGCAGTTACAGAGCGGGAGATACAGATACGCAGTATTTT CASSYRAGDTDTQYF
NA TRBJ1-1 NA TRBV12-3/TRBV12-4 TGTGCCAGCAGTTACAGGCCGAACACTGAAGCTTTCTTT CASSYRPNTEAFF
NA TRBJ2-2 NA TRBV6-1 TGTGCCAGCAGTTCCTGGACGTCCGGGGGCGGGGAGCTGTTTTTT CASSSWTSGGGELFF
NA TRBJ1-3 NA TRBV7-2 TGTGCCAGCAGCTTAGGGGGGGGCGGGGGAAACACCATATATTTT CASSLGGGGGNTIYF
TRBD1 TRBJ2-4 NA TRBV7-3 TGTGCCTTACAGGGGCAGGGAGAAGGGGGAGCCAAAAACATTCAGTACTTC CALQGQGEGGAKNIQYF
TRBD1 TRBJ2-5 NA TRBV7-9 TGTGCCAGCAGCTTAGCGGGACAGGGTCGGACTGAGCAGTACTTC CASSLAGQGRTEQYF
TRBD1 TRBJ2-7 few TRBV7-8 TGTGCCAGCAGCCACAGGGGGCTTTCCTACAATGAGCAGTACTTC CASSHRGLSYNEQYF
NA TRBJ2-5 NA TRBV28 TGTGCCAGCAGTTTTGAGTCAGAATCAACCCAAGAGACCCAGTACTTC CASSFESESTQETQYF
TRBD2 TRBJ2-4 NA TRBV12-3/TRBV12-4 TGTGCCAGCAGTTTAAGAGGGGGACTAGCGGAACCCAAAAACATTCAGTACTTC CASSLRGGLAEPKNIQYF
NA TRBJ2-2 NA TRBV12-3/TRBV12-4 TGTGCCAGCAGTTTGCCGGGATGGGGGGAGCCGTTTTTT CASSLPGWGEPFF
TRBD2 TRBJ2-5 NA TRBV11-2 TGTGCCAGCAGCCGGACTAGCGGGAGCTCCCGAGAGACCCAGTACTTC CASSRTSGSSRETQYF
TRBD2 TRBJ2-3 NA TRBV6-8 TGTGCCAGCAACCAAGCGGGACGGGAGACCCAGTATTTT CASNQAGRETQYF
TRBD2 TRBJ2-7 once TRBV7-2 TGTGCCAGCAGCCCGCCCCCGACTAGCGGGAGAAACGTGCGGTACGAGCAGTACTTC CASSPPPTSGRNVRYEQYF
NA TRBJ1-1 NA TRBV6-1 TGTGCCAGCGGGAGAGGGCACACTGAAGCTTTCTTT CASGRGHTEAFF
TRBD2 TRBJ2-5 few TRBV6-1 TGTGCCAGCAGTGAGCATCTGGGACTAGCGGGAGGGGGTTACAGTGAGCAGTACTTC CASSEHLGLAGGGYSEQYF
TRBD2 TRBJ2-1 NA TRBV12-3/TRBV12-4 TGTGCCAGCGGACTAGCGGGAGTTGAGCAGTTCTTC CASGLAGVEQFF
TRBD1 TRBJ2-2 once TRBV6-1 TGTGCCAGCAGGTGGGACAGGGGAGGAACCGGGGAGCTGTTTTTT CASRWDRGGTGELFF
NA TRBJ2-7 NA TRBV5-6 TGTGCCAGCAGCTCGACAGGGACTTACAATGAGCAGTACTTC CASSSTGTYNEQYF
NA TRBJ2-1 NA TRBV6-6 TGTGCCAGCAGTTACTCGAGGTACTACGAGCAGTTCTTC CASSYSRYYEQFF
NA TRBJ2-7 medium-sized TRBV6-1 TGTGCCAGCAGGACGGGGCCCGCCTACGAGCAGTACTTC CASRTGPAYEQYF
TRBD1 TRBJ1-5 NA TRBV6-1 TGTGCCAGCACTCCCGACAGGGGGCGACAGCCCCAGCATTTT CASTPDRGRQPQHF
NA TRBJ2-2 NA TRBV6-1 TGTGCCAGCAGTCCTAGCGTTAACACCGGGGAGCTGTTTTTT CASSPSVNTGELFF
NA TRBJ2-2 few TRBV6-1 TGTGCCAGCACTCAGGACAGACTAAACACCGGGGAGCTGTTTTTT CASTQDRLNTGELFF
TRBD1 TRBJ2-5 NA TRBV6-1 TGTGCCAGCAGTGTGGGACAGGGAAAAGAGACCCAGTACTTC CASSVGQGKETQYF
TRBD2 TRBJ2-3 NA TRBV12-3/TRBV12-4 TGTGCCAGCAGTTTCGGCCTCGAGCGGGGGGCCACAGATACGCAGTATTTT CASSFGLERGATDTQYF